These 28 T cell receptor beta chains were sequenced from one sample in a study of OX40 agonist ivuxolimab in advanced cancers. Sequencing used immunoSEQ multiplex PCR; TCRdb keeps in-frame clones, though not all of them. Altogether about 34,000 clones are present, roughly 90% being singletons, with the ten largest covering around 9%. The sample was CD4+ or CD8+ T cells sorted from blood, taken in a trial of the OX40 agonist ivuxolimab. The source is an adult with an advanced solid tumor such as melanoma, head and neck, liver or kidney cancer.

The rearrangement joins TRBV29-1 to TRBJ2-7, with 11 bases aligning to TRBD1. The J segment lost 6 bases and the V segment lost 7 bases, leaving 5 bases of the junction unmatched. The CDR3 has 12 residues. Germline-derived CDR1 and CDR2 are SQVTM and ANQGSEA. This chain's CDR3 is CSAGQGAGEQYF. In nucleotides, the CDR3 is TGCAGCGCCGGACAGGGGGCCGGCGAGCAGTACTTC.

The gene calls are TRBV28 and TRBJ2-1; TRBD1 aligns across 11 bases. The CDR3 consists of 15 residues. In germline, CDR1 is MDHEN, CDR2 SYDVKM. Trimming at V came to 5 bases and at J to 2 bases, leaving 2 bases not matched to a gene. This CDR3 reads CASSPGQGAYNEQFF. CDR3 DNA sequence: TGTGCCAGCAGTCCGGGACAGGGGGCCTACAATGAGCAGTTCTTC.

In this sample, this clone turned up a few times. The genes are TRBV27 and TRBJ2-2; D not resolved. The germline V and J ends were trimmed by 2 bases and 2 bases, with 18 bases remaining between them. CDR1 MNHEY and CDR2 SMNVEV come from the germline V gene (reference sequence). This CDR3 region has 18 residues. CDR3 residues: CASSLNPAWDLNTGELFF. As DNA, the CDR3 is TGTGCCAGCAGTTTAAATCCAGCGTGGGATCTTAACACCGGGGAGCTGTTTTTT.

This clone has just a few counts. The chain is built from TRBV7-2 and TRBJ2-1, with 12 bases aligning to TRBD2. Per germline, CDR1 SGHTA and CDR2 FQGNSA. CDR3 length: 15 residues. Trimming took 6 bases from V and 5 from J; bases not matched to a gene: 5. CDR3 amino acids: CASSWTSGINNEQFF. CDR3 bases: TGTGCCAGCAGTTGGACTAGCGGGATTAACAATGAGCAGTTCTTC.

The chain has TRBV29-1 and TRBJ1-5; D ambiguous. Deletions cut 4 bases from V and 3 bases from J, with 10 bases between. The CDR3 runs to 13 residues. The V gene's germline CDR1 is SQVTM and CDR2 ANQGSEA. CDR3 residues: CSVGPGFNQPQHF. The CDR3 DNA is TGCAGCGTTGGTCCTGGGTTCAATCAGCCCCAGCATTTT.

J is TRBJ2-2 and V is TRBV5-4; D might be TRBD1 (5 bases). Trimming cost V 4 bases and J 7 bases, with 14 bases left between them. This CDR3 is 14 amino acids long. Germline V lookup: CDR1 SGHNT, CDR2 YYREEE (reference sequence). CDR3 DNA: TGTGCCAGCAGCAATCAGGGATTACACGGGGAGCTGTTTTTT. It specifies CASSNQGLHGELFF.

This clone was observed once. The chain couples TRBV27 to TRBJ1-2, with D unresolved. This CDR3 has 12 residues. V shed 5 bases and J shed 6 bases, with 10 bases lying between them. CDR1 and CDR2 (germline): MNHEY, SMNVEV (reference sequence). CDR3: CASSRFGDGYTF. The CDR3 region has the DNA TGTGCCAGCAGTCGGTTCGGTGATGGCTACACCTTC.

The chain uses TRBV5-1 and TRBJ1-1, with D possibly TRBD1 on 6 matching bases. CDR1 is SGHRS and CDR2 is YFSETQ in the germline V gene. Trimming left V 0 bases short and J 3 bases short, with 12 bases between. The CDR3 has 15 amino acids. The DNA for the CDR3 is TGCGCCAGCAGCTTGGCGCGGGGGGGCGACACTGAAGCTTTCTTT. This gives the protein CASSLARGGDTEAFF.

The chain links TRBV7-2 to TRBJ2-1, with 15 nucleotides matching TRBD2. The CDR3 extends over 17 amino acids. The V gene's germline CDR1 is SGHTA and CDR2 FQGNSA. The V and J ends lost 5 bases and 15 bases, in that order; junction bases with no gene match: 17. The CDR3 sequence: CASSPADPGLAGGKGFF. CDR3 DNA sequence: TGTGCCAGCAGCCCTGCAGATCCGGGACTAGCGGGAGGAAAGGGGTTCTTC.

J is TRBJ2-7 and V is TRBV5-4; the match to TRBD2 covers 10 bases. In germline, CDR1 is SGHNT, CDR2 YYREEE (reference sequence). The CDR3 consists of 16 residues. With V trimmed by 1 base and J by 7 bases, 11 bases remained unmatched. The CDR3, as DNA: TGTGCCAGCAGCTTGCCTAGCAGCGGGAGGGCGAAGGAGCAGTACTTC. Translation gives CASSLPSSGRAKEQYF. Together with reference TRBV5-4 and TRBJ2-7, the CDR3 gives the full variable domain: ETGVTQSPTHLIKTRGQQVTLRCSSQSGHNTVSWYQQALGQGPQFIFQYYREEENGRGNFPPRFSGLQFPNYSSELNVNALELDDSALYLCASSLPSSGRAKEQYFGPGTRLTVT.

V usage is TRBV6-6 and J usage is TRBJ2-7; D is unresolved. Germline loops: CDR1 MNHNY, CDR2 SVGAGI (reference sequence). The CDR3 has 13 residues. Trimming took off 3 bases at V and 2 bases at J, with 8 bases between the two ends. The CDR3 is CASSYSRTYEQYF. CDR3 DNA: TGTGCCAGCAGTTATTCGCGAACCTACGAGCAGTACTTC.

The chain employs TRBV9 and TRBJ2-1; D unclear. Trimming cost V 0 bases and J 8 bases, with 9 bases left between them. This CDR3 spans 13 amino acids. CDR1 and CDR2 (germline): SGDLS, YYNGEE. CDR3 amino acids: CASSVAGVDEQFF. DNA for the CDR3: TGTGCCAGCAGCGTAGCTGGGGTAGATGAGCAGTTCTTC.

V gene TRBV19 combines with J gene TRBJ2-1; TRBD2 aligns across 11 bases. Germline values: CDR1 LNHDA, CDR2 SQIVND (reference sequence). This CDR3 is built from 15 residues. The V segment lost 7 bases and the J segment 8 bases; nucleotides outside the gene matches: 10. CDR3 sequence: CASTYGTSGGDEQFF. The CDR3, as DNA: TGTGCCAGTACCTATGGGACTAGCGGAGGGGATGAGCAGTTCTTC.

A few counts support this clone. Here the CDR3 reads CASSAQDRIGTQYF. The CDR3 DNA follows: TGTGCCAGCAGTGCCCAGGACAGAATCGGAACGCAGTATTTT. This chain connects TRBV6-1 to TRBJ2-3; TRBD1 might be the D (6 bases). Germline V gene data show CDR1 as MNHNS and CDR2 as SASEGT. This CDR3 is built from 14 residues. V was shortened by 4 bases and J by 9 bases, with 17 bases between the two germline ends.

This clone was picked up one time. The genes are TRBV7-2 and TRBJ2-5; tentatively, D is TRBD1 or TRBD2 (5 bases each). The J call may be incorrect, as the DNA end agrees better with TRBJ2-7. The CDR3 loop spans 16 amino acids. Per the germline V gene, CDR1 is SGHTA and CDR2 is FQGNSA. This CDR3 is CASSLGRRVDIYEQYF. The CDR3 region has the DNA TGTGCCAGCAGCTTAGGGAGGCGGGTGGACATATACGAGCAGTACTTC.

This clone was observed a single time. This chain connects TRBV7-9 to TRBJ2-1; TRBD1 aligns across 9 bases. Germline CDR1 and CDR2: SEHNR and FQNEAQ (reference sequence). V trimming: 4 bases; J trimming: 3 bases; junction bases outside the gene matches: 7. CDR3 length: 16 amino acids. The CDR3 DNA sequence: TGTGCCAGCAGCTCTCCCCGGGACAGGGACTACAATGAGCAGTTCTTC. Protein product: CASSSPRDRDYNEQFF.

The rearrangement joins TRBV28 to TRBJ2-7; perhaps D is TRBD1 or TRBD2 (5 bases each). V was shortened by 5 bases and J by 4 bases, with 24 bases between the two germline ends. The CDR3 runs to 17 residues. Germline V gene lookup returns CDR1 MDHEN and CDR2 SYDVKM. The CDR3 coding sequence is TGTGCCAGCAGTCTACACGGTAGTGGGGGTACGGGATACGAGCAGTACTTC. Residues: CASSLHGSGGTGYEQYF.

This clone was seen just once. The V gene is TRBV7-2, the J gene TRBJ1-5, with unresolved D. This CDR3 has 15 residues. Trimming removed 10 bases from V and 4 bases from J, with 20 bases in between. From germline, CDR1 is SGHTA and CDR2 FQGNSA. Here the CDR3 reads CATGLAAGLNQPQHF. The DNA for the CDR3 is TGTGCCACCGGCTTAGCTGCAGGCCTTAATCAGCCCCAGCATTTT.

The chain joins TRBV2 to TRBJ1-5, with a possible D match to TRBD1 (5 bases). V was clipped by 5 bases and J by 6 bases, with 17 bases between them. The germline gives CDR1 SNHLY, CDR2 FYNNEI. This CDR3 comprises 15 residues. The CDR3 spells CASSKDGAEGQPQHF. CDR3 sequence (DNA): TGTGCCAGCAGTAAGGACGGGGCGGAAGGTCAGCCCCAGCATTTT.

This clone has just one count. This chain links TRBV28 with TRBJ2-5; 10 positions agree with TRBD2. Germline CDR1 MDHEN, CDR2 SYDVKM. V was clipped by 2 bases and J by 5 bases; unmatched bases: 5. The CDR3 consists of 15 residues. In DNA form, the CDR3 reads TGTGCCAGCAGTTTAGGACTAGCGGAGGGGGAGACCCAGTACTTC. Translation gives CASSLGLAEGETQYF.

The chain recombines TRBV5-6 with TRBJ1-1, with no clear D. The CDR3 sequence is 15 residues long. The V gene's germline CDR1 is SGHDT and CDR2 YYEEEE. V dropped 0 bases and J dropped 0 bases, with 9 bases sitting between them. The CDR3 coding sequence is TGTGCCAGCAGCTTGGGACTGACCATGAACACTGAAGCTTTCTTT. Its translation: CASSLGLTMNTEAFF.

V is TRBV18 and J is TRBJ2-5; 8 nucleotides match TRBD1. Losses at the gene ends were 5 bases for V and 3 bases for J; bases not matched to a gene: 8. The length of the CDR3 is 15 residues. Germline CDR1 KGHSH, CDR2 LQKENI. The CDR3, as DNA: TGTGCCAGCTCAAGAGGGACAGGTGGTGAAGAGACCCAGTACTTC. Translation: CASSRGTGGEETQYF.

CDR3 nucleotides: TGCGCCAGCAGCTTGGTGGGACAGATCTCTGGAAACACCATATATTTT. This gives the protein CASSLVGQISGNTIYF. This sequence joins TRBV5-1 and TRBJ1-3, with 7 bases aligning to TRBD1. Trimming took 0 bases from V and 0 from J; bases not matched to a gene: 3. CDR1 is SGHRS and CDR2 is YFSETQ in the germline V gene. The CDR3 length is 16 residues.

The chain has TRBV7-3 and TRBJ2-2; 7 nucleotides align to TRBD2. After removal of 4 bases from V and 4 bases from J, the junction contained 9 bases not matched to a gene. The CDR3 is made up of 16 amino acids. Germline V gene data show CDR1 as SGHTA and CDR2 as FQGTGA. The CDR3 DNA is TGTGCCAGCAGCTCAAATGCGGGAGTGAGCACCGGGGAGCTGTTTTTT. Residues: CASSSNAGVSTGELFF.

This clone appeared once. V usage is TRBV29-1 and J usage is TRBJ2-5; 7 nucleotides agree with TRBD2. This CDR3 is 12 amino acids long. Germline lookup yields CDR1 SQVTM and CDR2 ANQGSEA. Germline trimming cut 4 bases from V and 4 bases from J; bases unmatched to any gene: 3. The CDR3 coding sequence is TGCAGCGTTGGAGGGAGGGCAGAGACCCAGTACTTC. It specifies CSVGGRAETQYF. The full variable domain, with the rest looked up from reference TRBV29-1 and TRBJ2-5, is SAVISQKPSRDICQRGTSLTIQCQVDSQVTMMFWYRQQPGQSLTLIATANQGSEATYESGFVIDKFPISRPNLTFSTLTVSNMSPEDSSIYLCSVGGRAETQYFGPGTRLLVL.

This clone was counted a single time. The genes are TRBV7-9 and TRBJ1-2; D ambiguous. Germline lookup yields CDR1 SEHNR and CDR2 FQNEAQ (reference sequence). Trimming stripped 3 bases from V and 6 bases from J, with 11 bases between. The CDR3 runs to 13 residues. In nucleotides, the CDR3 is TGTGCCAGCAGCTTCTCAGTCGGGGATGGCTACACCTTC. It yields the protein CASSFSVGDGYTF.

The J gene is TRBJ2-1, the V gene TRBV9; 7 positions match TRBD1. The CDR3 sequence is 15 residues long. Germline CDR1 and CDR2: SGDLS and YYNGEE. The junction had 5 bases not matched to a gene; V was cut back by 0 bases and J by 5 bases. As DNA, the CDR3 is TGTGCCAGCAGCGTAGTAGGACAGGAAAACAATGAGCAGTTCTTC. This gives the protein CASSVVGQENNEQFF. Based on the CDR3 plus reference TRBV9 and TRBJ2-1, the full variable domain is DSGVTQTPKHLITATGQRVTLRCSPRSGDLSVYWYQQSLDQGLQFLIQYYNGEERAKGNILERFSAQQFPDLHSELNLSSLELGDSALYFCASSVVGQENNEQFFGPGTRLTVL.

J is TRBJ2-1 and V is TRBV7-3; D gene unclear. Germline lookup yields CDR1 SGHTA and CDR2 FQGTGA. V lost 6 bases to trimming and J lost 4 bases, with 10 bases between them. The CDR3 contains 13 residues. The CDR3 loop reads CASSLDNYNEQFF. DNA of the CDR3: TGTGCCAGCAGTCTAGACAATTACAATGAGCAGTTCTTC.